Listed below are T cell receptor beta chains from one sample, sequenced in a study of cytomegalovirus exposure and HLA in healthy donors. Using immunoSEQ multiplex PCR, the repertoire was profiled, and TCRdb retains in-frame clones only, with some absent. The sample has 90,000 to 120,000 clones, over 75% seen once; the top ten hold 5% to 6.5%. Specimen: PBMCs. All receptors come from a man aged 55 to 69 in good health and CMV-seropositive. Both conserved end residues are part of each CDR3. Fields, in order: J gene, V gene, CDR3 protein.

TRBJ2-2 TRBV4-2 CASSQPTSGTTGELFF
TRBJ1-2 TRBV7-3 CASSLGTGGYGYTF
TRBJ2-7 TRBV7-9 CASSLGSHRGRPTYEQYF
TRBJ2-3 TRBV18 CASSPGPSGDTQYF
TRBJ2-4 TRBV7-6 CASSLNMNSGEAKNIQYF
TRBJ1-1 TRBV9 CASSVAGGAVGSGAFF
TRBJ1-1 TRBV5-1 CASSLVMGGTEAFF
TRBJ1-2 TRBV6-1 CASRRTGSGYTF
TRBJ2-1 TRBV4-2 CASRDGTTYNEQFF
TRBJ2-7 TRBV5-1 CASSFPGVEQYF
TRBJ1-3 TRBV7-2 CASGATSGNTIYF
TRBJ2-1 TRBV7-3 CASSQSGSYNEQFF
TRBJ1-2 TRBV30 CAWTPGGISGYTF
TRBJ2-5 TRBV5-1 CASSKDGDSQETQYF
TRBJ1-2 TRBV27 CASSYLRTGGGYGYTF
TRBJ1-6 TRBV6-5 CASSYSQSPLHF
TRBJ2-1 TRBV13 CASSLEALAGLSSYNEQFF
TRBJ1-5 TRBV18 CASSPRGTGTWVLNSNQPQHF
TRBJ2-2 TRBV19 CASSIGPRDRDRGELFF
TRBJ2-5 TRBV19 CASSPDTEETQYF
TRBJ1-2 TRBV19 CASSTQQGARGYTF
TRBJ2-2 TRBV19 CASSKTGKNTGELFF
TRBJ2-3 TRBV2 CASSEVAGGGGDTQYF
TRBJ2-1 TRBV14 CASSRFDRDVQFF
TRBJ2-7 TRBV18 CASSPPGGEQYF
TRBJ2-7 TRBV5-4 CASSSPGQGLGYEQYF
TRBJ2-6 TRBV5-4 CASSQTGVAGANVLTF
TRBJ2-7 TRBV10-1 CASISGNEQYF
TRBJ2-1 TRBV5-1 CASSSLAGVGDEQFF
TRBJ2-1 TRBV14 CASSQVGGGSYNEQFF
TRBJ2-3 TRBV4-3 CASSQEQFTDTQYF
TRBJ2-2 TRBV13 CASSLEEGSGTGELFF
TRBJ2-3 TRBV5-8 CASSLEAGSSTDTQYF
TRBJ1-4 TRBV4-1 CASSQTGTGNEKLFF
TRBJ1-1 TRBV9 CASSVGLQDTEAFF
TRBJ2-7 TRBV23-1 CASSQPGQGVTYEQYF
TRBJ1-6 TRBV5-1 CASSLITGNSPLHF